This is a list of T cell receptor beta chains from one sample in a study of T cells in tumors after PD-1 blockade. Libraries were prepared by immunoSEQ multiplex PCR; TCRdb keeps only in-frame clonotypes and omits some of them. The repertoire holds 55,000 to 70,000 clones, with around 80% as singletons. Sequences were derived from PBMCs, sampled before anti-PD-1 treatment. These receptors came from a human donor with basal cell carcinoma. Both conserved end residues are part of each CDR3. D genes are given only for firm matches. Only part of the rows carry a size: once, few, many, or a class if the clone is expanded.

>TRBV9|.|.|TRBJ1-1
CASSPRDWNTEAFF
TGTGCCAGCAGTCCCCGGGACTGGAACACTGAAGCTTTCTTT
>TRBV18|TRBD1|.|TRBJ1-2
CASSPITGQGLSNYGYTF
TGTGCCAGCTCACCAATTACGGGACAGGGTCTCTCTAACTATGGCTACACCTTC
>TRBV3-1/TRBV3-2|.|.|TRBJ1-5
CASSQGSSLGNQPQHF
TGTGCCAGCAGCCAAGGGTCCAGTCTTGGGAATCAGCCCCAGCATTTT
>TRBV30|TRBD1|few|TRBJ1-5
CAWSIDRANQPQHF
TGTGCCTGGAGTATAGACAGGGCCAATCAGCCCCAGCATTTT
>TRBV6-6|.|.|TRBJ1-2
CASNKVGYGYTF
TGTGCCAGCAATAAAGTGGGGTATGGCTACACCTTC
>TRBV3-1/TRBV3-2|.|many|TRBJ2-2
CASSLGVGELFF
TGTGCCAGCAGCCTGGGCGTGGGGGAGCTGTTTTTT
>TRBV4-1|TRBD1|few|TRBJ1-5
CASSQVRMGETGQDQPQHF
TGCGCCAGCAGCCAAGTAAGGATGGGCGAGACAGGGCAGGATCAGCCCCAGCATTTT
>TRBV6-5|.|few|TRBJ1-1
CASSSRGPTEAFF
TGTGCCAGCAGCTCCCGGGGGCCCACTGAAGCTTTCTTT
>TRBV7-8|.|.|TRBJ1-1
CASSLVTVNTEAFF
TGTGCCAGCAGCTTAGTGACAGTTAACACTGAAGCTTTCTTT
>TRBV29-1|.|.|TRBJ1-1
CSVVGSPGTEAFF
TGCAGCGTTGTAGGGAGCCCGGGCACTGAAGCTTTCTTT
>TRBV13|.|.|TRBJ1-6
CASSLDRARYNSPLHF
TGTGCCAGCAGCTTAGACAGAGCCCGATATAATTCACCCCTCCACTTT
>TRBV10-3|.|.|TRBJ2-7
CAIREGEYEQYF
TGTGCCATCAGGGAAGGGGAGTACGAGCAGTACTTC
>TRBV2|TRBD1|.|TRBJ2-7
CASKRLGTGTHEQYF
TGTGCCAGCAAACGACTCGGGACAGGGACCCACGAGCAGTACTTC
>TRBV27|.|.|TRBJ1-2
CASSWREHGYTF
TGTGCCAGCAGTTGGAGGGAACATGGCTACACCTTC
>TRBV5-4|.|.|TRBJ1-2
CAMKSGRDGYTF
TGTGCCATGAAATCGGGGCGGGATGGCTACACCTTC
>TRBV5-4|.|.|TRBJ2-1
CASSLGQSNYNEQFF
TGTGCCAGCAGCTTGGGACAATCCAACTACAATGAGCAGTTCTTC
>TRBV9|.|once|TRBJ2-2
CASSVPSGTGELFF
TGTGCCAGCAGCGTCCCCTCCGGCACCGGGGAGCTGTTTTTT
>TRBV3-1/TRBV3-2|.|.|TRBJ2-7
CASTQGFREAPYEQYF
TGTGCCAGCACCCAAGGGTTCAGGGAGGCCCCCTACGAGCAGTACTTC
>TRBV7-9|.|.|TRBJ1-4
CASSLRGVGEKLFF
TGTGCCAGCAGCTTAAGAGGGGTTGGAGAAAAACTGTTTTTT
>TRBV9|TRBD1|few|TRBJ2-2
CASSPWTGGAGGELFF
TGTGCCAGCAGCCCCTGGACAGGGGGCGCCGGCGGGGAGCTGTTTTTT
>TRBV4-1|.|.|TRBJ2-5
CASSQNKGETQYF
TGCGCCAGCAGCCAAAATAAGGGAGAGACCCAGTACTTC
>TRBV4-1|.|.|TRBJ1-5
CASSQDFPSYSNQPQHF
TGCGCCAGCAGCCAAGACTTTCCCAGTTATAGCAATCAGCCCCAGCATTTT
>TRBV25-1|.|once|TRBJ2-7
CASSSHNGRGYEQYF
TGTGCCAGCAGTTCTCACAACGGGCGCGGCTACGAGCAGTACTTC
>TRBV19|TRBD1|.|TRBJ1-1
CASSTSDRGNTEAFF
TGTGCCAGTAGTACATCGGACAGGGGGAACACTGAAGCTTTCTTT
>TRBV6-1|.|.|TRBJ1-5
CASSEDGVQPQHF
TGTGCCAGCAGTGAAGACGGGGTACAGCCCCAGCATTTT
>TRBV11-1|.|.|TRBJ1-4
CASSRGQFTTNEKLFF
TGTGCCAGCAGCAGAGGACAGTTTACAACTAATGAAAAACTGTTTTTT
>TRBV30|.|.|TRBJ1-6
CAWSLPTGYSPLHF
TGTGCCTGGAGCCTTCCAACCGGCTATTCACCCCTCCACTTT
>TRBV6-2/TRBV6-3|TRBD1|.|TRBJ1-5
CASSQETGTGVNQPQHF
TGTGCCAGCAGTCAGGAAACCGGGACAGGAGTTAATCAGCCCCAGCATTTT
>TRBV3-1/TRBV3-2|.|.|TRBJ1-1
CASSQVGAEAFF
TGTGCCAGCAGCCAAGTAGGTGCTGAAGCTTTCTTT
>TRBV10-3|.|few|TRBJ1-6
CAISGALDNSPLHF
TGTGCCATCAGTGGGGCCCTGGACAATTCACCCCTCCACTTT
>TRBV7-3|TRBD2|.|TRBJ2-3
CASSLGGGAGGWDTQYF
TGTGCCAGCAGCTTAGGAGGCGGAGCGGGGGGTTGGGATACGCAGTATTTT
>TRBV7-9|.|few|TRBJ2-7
CASSLEGGKEQYF
TGTGCCAGCAGCTTGGAGGGGGGGAAGGAGCAGTACTTC
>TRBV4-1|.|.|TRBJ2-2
CASSPLPWSDTGELFF
TGCGCCAGCAGCCCTCTTCCGTGGTCGGACACCGGGGAGCTGTTTTTT
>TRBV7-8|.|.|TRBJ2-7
CASSHQDYEQYF
TGTGCCAGCAGCCACCAGGACTACGAGCAGTACTTC
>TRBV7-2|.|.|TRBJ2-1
CASSLSRNNEQFF
TGTGCCAGCAGCTTAAGCAGAAACAATGAGCAGTTCTTC
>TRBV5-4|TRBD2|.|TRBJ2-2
CASSLALTSGGEAGTGELFF
TGTGCCAGCAGCTTGGCCCTGACTAGCGGGGGGGAGGCCGGCACCGGGGAGCTGTTTTTT
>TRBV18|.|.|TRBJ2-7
CASSPTVGLASYEQYF
TGTGCCAGCTCACCGACCGTGGGCCTCGCCTCCTACGAGCAGTACTTC
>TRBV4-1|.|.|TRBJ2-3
CASSQEGSGASTDTQYF
TGCGCCAGCAGCCAAGAGGGATCGGGGGCTAGCACAGATACGCAGTATTTT
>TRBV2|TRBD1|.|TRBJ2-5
CATQTGGLVETQYF
TGTGCCACCCAGACAGGGGGCCTTGTAGAGACCCAGTACTTC
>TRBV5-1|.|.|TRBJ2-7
CASSPLTGTGTYEQYF
TGCGCCAGCAGCCCACTCACCGGGACTGGTACCTACGAGCAGTACTTC
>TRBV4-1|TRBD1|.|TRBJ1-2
CASSRIDRGPAGYTF
TGCGCCAGCAGCCGAATTGACAGGGGGCCAGCTGGCTACACCTTC
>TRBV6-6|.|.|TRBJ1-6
CASSYEGLVSPLHF
TGTGCCAGCAGTTACGAGGGGCTTGTTTCACCCCTCCACTTT
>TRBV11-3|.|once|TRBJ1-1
CASSSQGGTEAFF
TGTGCCAGCAGCTCACAGGGTGGAACTGAAGCTTTCTTT
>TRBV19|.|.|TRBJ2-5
CASSIGGRQMEETQYF
TGTGCCAGTAGTATAGGGGGGCGTCAGATGGAAGAGACCCAGTACTTC
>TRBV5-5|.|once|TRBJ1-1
CASSRYPALPEAFF
TGTGCCAGCAGCCGGTACCCAGCTCTCCCTGAAGCTTTCTTT